The clone carrying this T cell receptor (beta chain) has just one count. Its cognate antigen is unknown. Time point specified: pretreatment peripheral blood. V lost 5 bases to trimming and J lost 5 bases, with 18 bases between them. CDR1 and CDR2 (germline): ENHRY, SYGVKD. CDR3 length: 15 amino acids. The sample comes from a study of PD-L1 blockade in urothelial cancer. Study-level findings and limits: Lower pretreatment blood TCR clonality, under the median, predicted better survival, researchers reported.

The assay was immunoSEQ multiplex PCR, and TCRdb's table has in-frame clones only and misses some. The sample consists of 50,000 to 55,000 clones, roughly 80% of them appearing once. Here the sequenced sample was PBMCs, taken around atezolizumab (anti-PD-L1) treatment. This clonotype originated in a man aged 50-59 years with urothelial cancer. The V gene is TRBV10-3, the J gene TRBJ1-1; D perhaps matches TRBD1 (5 bases). The CDR3 region is CAISWKPLGETEAFF. In DNA, the CDR3 is TGTGCCATCAGTTGGAAGCCCTTAGGGGAAACTGAAGCTTTCTTT.